The 7 T cell receptor beta chains presented below share a single source sample, sequenced in a study of blood T cell repertoires in COVID-19. The repertoire was sequenced with immunoSEQ multiplex PCR; TCRdb's copy has only in-frame clones and lacks some. Among approximately 200,000 clones listed, roughly 80% were seen once. Sequenced input: peripheral blood. The receptors were sampled from a woman aged 60-70 years who had recovered from COVID-19.

This clone appeared a single time. Additional DNA sequences in this sample encode the identical CDR3. The chain couples TRBV18 to TRBJ2-1; 9 bases are shared with TRBD2. The CDR3 contains 17 residues. The V gene's germline CDR1 is KGHSH and CDR2 LQKENI. With 3 bases clipped from V and 4 bases from J, the junction kept 10 bases outside the gene matches. The DNA for the CDR3 is TGTGCCAGCTCACCTCTGGGATCAGCGGGGGGATACAATGAGCAGTTCTTC. Protein sequence: CASSPLGSAGGYNEQFF.

The chain links TRBV7-6 to TRBJ2-3; TRBD2 matches 12 bases. J was trimmed by 4 bases and V by 5 bases; bases with no gene match: 19. The CDR3 runs 20 residues. CDR1 and CDR2 from the germline V gene are SGHVS and FNYEAQ. CDR3 sequence (DNA): TGTGCCAGCAGCACCCCTAGGGGGCGTCTAGCGGGGGGGCCGGCAGATACGCAGTATTTT. This gives the protein CASSTPRGRLAGGPADTQYF.

This chain uses TRBV9 with TRBJ2-1; TRBD2 is a possible D gene (5 bases). The CDR3 has 16 residues. Germline V gene lookup returns CDR1 SGDLS and CDR2 YYNGEE. V was cut by 2 bases and J by 4 bases, with 16 bases left in between. Written as DNA, the CDR3 is TGTGCCAGCAGCGTGAGACCCGCGGGTGGATACAATGAGCAGTTCTTC. Translation: CASSVRPAGGYNEQFF.

The genes are TRBV19 and TRBJ2-2; a weak D match, TRBD1 (6 bases). V was clipped by 9 bases and J by 7 bases, with 12 bases between them. This CDR3 contains 12 residues. Germline-derived CDR1 and CDR2 are LNHDA and SQIVND (reference sequence). CDR3 sequence: CASSWTDGELFF. The DNA for the CDR3 is TGTGCCAGCTCCTGGACAGACGGGGAGCTGTTTTTT.

The chain is built from TRBV5-5 and TRBJ1-1; TRBD1 aligns across 7 bases. Losses at the gene ends were 0 bases for V and 5 bases for J; bases not matched to a gene: 7. The germline gives CDR1 SGHKS, CDR2 YYEKEE (reference sequence). This CDR3 region has 15 residues. The CDR3 loop is CASSLASAGGTEAFF. The CDR3 DNA sequence: TGTGCCAGCAGCTTGGCCTCGGCAGGGGGGACTGAAGCTTTCTTT.

The DNA for the CDR3 is TGTGCCAGCAGCCAGACAGGAAACACTGAAGCTTTCTTT. It codes for CASSQTGNTEAFF. The rearrangement joins TRBV7-9 to TRBJ1-1; D is possibly TRBD1 (6 bases). The V end lost 5 bases, the J end lost 2 bases, and 9 bases lay between the germline ends. CDR3 length: 13 residues. Germline CDR1 is SEHNR and CDR2 is FQNEAQ (reference sequence).

The CDR3 here is CASTRQGASEQYF. The CDR3 coding sequence is TGTGCCAGCACCAGACAGGGAGCATCCGAGCAGTACTTC. This chain uses TRBV21-1 with TRBJ2-7; the table's D call TRBD1 went unverified against the DNA. TRBV21-1 corresponds to a pseudogene. The length of the CDR3 is 13 residues.